This T cell receptor beta chain appears in the sequencing data of a study of Graves' ophthalmopathy and Graves' hyperthyroidism. V lost 7 bases, J lost 6 bases, and 9 bases stayed unmatched. The CDR3 extends over 14 amino acids. This clonotype was detected many times. Beta-chain TCR CDR3 regions were amplified from RNA transcripts. In the first round, RT-PCR was carried out with HTBI primers, and a multiplex PCR formed the second round. Each CDR3 protein is one row after TCRdb ran MiXCR on the multiplex PCR reads. The table records a few hundred thousand distinct CDR3 sequences, under 45% of them present only once. Included hyperthyroidism patients were aged 18 to 65 and newly diagnosed (under 2 months' duration).

This clonotype was sampled from an adult man with Graves' hyperthyroidism. V is TRBV12-3 or TRBV12-4 and J is TRBJ2-7; TRBD2 aligns across 10 bases. Material: peripheral blood or thyroid tissue (not recorded which). The CDR3 spells CASTNGLAASEQYF. The CDR3, as DNA: TGTGCCAGCACCAACGGACTAGCGGCGAGCGAGCAGTACTTC.